These T cell receptor beta chains were read from a single sample in a study of CD8 T cells in Susac syndrome. MiXCR was run by TCRdb on the immunoSEQ multiplex PCR reads, yielding one entry per CDR3 protein. The sample has 200,000 to 250,000 distinct CDR3 sequences, 85% to 95% seen once. Sample: CD4+ T cells from PBMCs. Every receptor here comes from a human donor with Susac syndrome. Each CDR3 is given with its conserved first and last residue. Each record gives: CDR3 protein, CDR3 DNA, V gene, clone size, J gene, D gene. A D gene is named only where the DNA matches it firmly. Rows may omit the clone size; those that give it use once, few, many or a size class.

CASRLDRGLAEAFF TGTGCCAGCAGGCTCGACAGGGGCCTCGCTGAAGCTTTCTTT TRBV6-2/TRBV6-3 - TRBJ1-1 TRBD1
CASSPTGVAKNIQYF TGTGCCAGCAGTCCGACAGGGGTTGCCAAAAACATTCAGTACTTC TRBV6-5 once TRBJ2-4 TRBD1
CATSRDVRETQYF TGTGCCACCAGCAGAGATGTCAGAGAGACCCAGTACTTC TRBV15 - TRBJ2-5 -
CASSPGQSSGNTIYF TGTGCCAGCAGCCCTGGACAGAGCTCTGGAAACACCATATATTTT TRBV7-9 once TRBJ1-3 -
CASSLEPIANNEQFF TGTGCCAGCAGCTTGGAACCCATAGCGAACAATGAGCAGTTCTTC TRBV5-4 - TRBJ2-1 -
CASSQGSFIQYF TGTGCCAGCAGCCAAGGGTCGTTCATTCAGTACTTC TRBV3-1 - TRBJ2-4 -
CASSSRVGLGRQETQYF TGTGCCAGCAGTTCCCGGGTCGGACTAGGGCGCCAAGAGACCCAGTACTTC TRBV27 - TRBJ2-5 TRBD2
CASSSRTGSAWAFF TGCGCCAGCAGCTCTAGGACAGGGAGCGCGTGGGCTTTCTTT TRBV5-1 - TRBJ1-1 TRBD1
CASSDVTGTGSGYTF TGTGCCAGCAGTGACGTAACCGGGACAGGGTCTGGCTACACCTTC TRBV25-1 - TRBJ1-2 TRBD1
CAWSVGQLNEKLFF TGTGCCTGGAGTGTAGGCCAGTTAAATGAAAAACTGTTTTTT TRBV30 - TRBJ1-4 -
CASSFDSLNTEAFF TGTGCCAGCAGCTTCGACAGCTTGAACACTGAAGCTTTCTTT TRBV11-2 - TRBJ1-1 -
CASSRHSYEQYF TGTGCCAGCAGCCGCCATTCCTACGAGCAGTACTTC TRBV11-2 - TRBJ2-7 -
CASSQGDLQETQYF TGTGCCAGCAGCCAAGGAGACTTACAAGAGACCCAGTACTTC TRBV14 - TRBJ2-5 -
CASRPGQGNNEQFF TGCGCCAGCAGACCGGGACAGGGGAACAATGAGCAGTTCTTC TRBV5-1 - TRBJ2-1 TRBD1
CSVNLGSLNNEQFF TGCAGCGTTAATCTAGGTTCATTAAACAATGAGCAGTTCTTC TRBV29-1 - TRBJ2-1 -
CASSPGTGNDQPQHF TGCGCCAGCAGCCCCGGGACAGGGAACGATCAGCCCCAGCATTTT TRBV5-1 once TRBJ1-5 TRBD1
CASRLTYEQYF TGTGCCAGCAGGTTGACCTACGAGCAGTACTTC TRBV2 - TRBJ2-7 -
CSARGGASYGYTF TGCAGTGCTAGAGGGGGGGCGAGCTATGGCTACACCTTC TRBV20-1 - TRBJ1-2 -
CASSQGRGETQYF TGTGCCAGCAGCCAGGGGCGGGGGGAGACCCAGTACTTC TRBV7-8 few TRBJ2-5 -
CASSLRDIPNYGYTF TGTGCCAGCAGTCTGCGGGACATTCCTAACTATGGCTACACCTTC TRBV28 once TRBJ1-2 -
CASSSRIPGQETQYF TGCGCCAGCAGTTCACGGATACCGGGACAAGAGACCCAGTACTTC TRBV5-1 - TRBJ2-5 -
CSATGEASSSYNEQFF TGCAGTGCCACAGGGGAGGCCTCGAGCTCCTACAATGAGCAGTTCTTC TRBV20-1 - TRBJ2-1 -
CSVAVSSYNEQFF TGCAGCGTTGCAGTGAGCTCCTACAATGAGCAGTTCTTC TRBV29-1 - TRBJ2-1 -
CASSFGGGARDTQYF TGTGCCAGCAGCTTTGGAGGGGGCGCGAGAGATACGCAGTATTTT TRBV5-4 - TRBJ2-3 -
CASSPDSGQGIGYTF TGCGCCAGCAGCCCCGACTCGGGACAGGGGATTGGCTACACCTTC TRBV5-1 - TRBJ1-2 TRBD1
CSASEGRWGNQPQHF TGCAGTGCTAGCGAAGGGCGGTGGGGCAATCAGCCCCAGCATTTT TRBV20-1 - TRBJ1-5 -
CASSPQHGQFF TGTGCCAGCTCACCCCAACACGGGCAGTTCTTC TRBV18 - TRBJ2-1 -
CASSYGPDSNEQFF TGTGCCAGCAGTTATGGACCTGACAGCAATGAGCAGTTCTTC TRBV6-2/TRBV6-3 - TRBJ2-1 -
CASSPDRGRVEQFF TGTGCCAGCAGCCCGGACAGGGGGCGGGTTGAGCAGTTCTTC TRBV5-6 - TRBJ2-1 TRBD1
CASTQGGTKNIQYF TGTGCCAGCACCCAGGGGGGCACAAAAAACATTCAGTACTTC TRBV13 - TRBJ2-4 -
CASSKSREGGDSPLHF TGTGCCAGCAGCAAAAGTAGGGAGGGGGGTGATTCACCCCTCCACTTT TRBV6-2/TRBV6-3 - TRBJ1-6 -
CASSSAWGGYTF TGTGCCAGCAGCTCCGCCTGGGGTGGCTACACCTTC TRBV5-6 once TRBJ1-2 -
CASSPSYNSPLHF TGTGCCAGCAGTCCTTCCTATAATTCACCCCTCCACTTT TRBV12-3/TRBV12-4 few TRBJ1-6 -
CSVEEAQGNGYTF TGCAGCGTTGAAGAAGCACAGGGCAACGGCTACACCTTC TRBV29-1 - TRBJ1-2 -
CASSVGSEQFF TGTGCCAGCAGCGTAGGGAGTGAGCAGTTCTTC TRBV9 - TRBJ2-1 -
CASSTTGGDTEAFF TGTGCCAGCAGCACGACCGGAGGGGACACTGAAGCTTTCTTT TRBV2 - TRBJ1-1 -
CASTTLDRGYNGANVLTF TGTGCCAGCACGACCCTTGACAGGGGGTATAATGGGGCCAACGTCCTGACTTTC TRBV2 - TRBJ2-6 TRBD1
CASSQRGQGGELFF TGTGCCAGCAGCCAAAGGGGGCAAGGCGGGGAGCTGTTTTTT TRBV3-1 - TRBJ2-2 TRBD1
CSASLRGARADTQYF TGCAGTGCTAGCTTGCGGGGGGCCAGGGCAGATACGCAGTATTTT TRBV20-1 - TRBJ2-3 TRBD2
CAISLGGNTEAFF TGTGCCATCAGTTTGGGGGGGAACACTGAAGCTTTCTTT TRBV10-3 - TRBJ1-1 -
CASSHPGGITDTQYF TGTGCCAGCAGTCATCCGGGGGGGATAACAGATACGCAGTATTTT TRBV27 - TRBJ2-3 TRBD2
CAWSIDSSGANVLTF TGTGCCTGGAGTATTGACAGCTCTGGGGCCAACGTCCTGACTTTC TRBV30 - TRBJ2-6 -
CAWSVPGGSGANVLTF TGTGCCTGGAGTGTACCGGGGGGCTCTGGGGCCAACGTCCTGACTTTC TRBV30 - TRBJ2-6 TRBD2
CASSPIGEKLFF TGTGCCAGCAGCCCGATTGGGGAAAAACTGTTTTTT TRBV14 - TRBJ1-4 -
CASSPSNSNQPQHF TGTGCCAGCAGCCCCTCAAATAGCAATCAGCCCCAGCATTTT TRBV12-3/TRBV12-4 once TRBJ1-5 -
CASTQGGRAFF TGTGCCAGCACCCAAGGGGGGAGAGCTTTCTTT TRBV12-3/TRBV12-4 - TRBJ1-1 -
CASSLDEGVEQFF TGTGCCAGCAGCTTGGACGAGGGCGTTGAGCAGTTCTTC TRBV5-4 - TRBJ2-1 -
CASSSLRGGELFF TGTGCCAGCAGTTCCCTGAGAGGCGGGGAGCTGTTTTTT TRBV6-6 - TRBJ2-2 -
CASSVGVLSGELFF TGTGCCAGCAGCGTAGGCGTCTTGTCCGGGGAGCTGTTTTTT TRBV9 - TRBJ2-2 -
CASSYWTSPGEQFF TGTGCCAGCAGTTACTGGACTAGCCCCGGGGAGCAGTTCTTC TRBV6-2/TRBV6-3 - TRBJ2-1 TRBD2
CASSEFGGTEAFF TGTGCCAGCAGTGAATTTGGAGGGACTGAAGCTTTCTTT TRBV25-1 - TRBJ1-1 -
CSAPSSRGRRETQYF TGCAGTGCTCCTTCTAGCAGGGGTCGTCGGGAGACCCAGTACTTC TRBV20-1 - TRBJ2-5 -
CASSPLGAGGFTEAFF TGTGCCAGCAGCCCCTTAGGGGCAGGGGGCTTTACTGAAGCTTTCTTT TRBV7-9 - TRBJ1-1 TRBD1
CASTTAGRGYEQYF TGTGCCAGCACCACCGCGGGTAGGGGATACGAGCAGTACTTC TRBV12-3/TRBV12-4 - TRBJ2-7 -